The following is a T cell receptor beta chain sequence with its context. The source of the sample is a study of shared clonotypes between healthy human individuals. It was across several immunoSEQ plates that each subset's genomic DNA was evenly split. Assay used: immunoSEQ multiplex PCR; TCRdb lists only in-frame clones, some missing. Altogether about 2.3 million clones are present, under 95% being singletons, with the ten largest covering approximately 0.41%. Sequencing used naive CD4+ T cells from PBMCs. The subset denotes: CD45RA+ positively selected. The sequence was collected from a man aged 18 to 35 in good health. Some clones in this sample may be carry-over from other donors' samples.

The CDR3 DNA reads TGTGCCAGCAGTTCTAGGACAGGGAGGGAATTCAACTATGGCTACACCTTC. It is translated as CASSSRTGREFNYGYTF. This chain connects TRBV28 to TRBJ1-2; 8 bases map to TRBD1. The CDR3 contains 17 residues. V dropped 4 bases and J dropped 2; count of bases not matched to a gene: 12. Germline-derived CDR1 and CDR2 are MDHEN and SYDVKM.